Following are 5 T cell receptor beta chains from one sample sequenced in a study of blood T cell repertoires in COVID-19. The data were produced by immunoSEQ multiplex PCR, yet TCRdb's version contains in-frame clones alone and is incomplete. The repertoire has about 300,000 clones, roughly 86% of them found once; the top ten carry roughly 1.9%. What was sequenced was peripheral blood. The receptors originated from a woman in her twenties or thirties with COVID-19, enrolled during active disease.

The chain recombines TRBV3-1 (or the pseudogene TRBV3-2) with TRBJ2-1; D is unclear. The CDR3 loop spans 15 amino acids. The V and J ends lost 5 bases and 0 bases respectively, with 11 bases between them. Germline CDR1 LGHDT, CDR2 YNNKEL (reference sequence). The CDR3 DNA reads as TGTGCCAGCAGCTTAGACTCGATCTCCTACAATGAGCAGTTCTTC. Translating gives CASSLDSISYNEQFF.

This clone appeared a single time. The rearrangement joins TRBV27 to TRBJ1-4; no definite D call. This CDR3 has 14 amino acids. Germline V gives CDR1 MNHEY, CDR2 SMNVEV (reference sequence). Trimming left V 1 base short and J 8 bases short, with 11 bases between. The CDR3 DNA sequence: TGTGCCAGCAGTTTATATCCGGGTATCGAAAAACTGTTTTTT. The encoded protein is CASSLYPGIEKLFF. Together with reference TRBV27 and TRBJ1-4, the CDR3 gives the full variable domain: EAQVTQNPRYLITVTGKKLTVTCSQNMNHEYMSWYRQDPGLGLRQIYYSMNVEVTDKGDVPEGYKVSRKEKRNFPLILESPSPNQTSLYFCASSLYPGIEKLFFGSGTQLSVL.

The chain has TRBV28 and TRBJ1-5; 7 bases align to TRBD1. The CDR3 has 16 amino acids. Germline assignment: CDR1 MDHEN and CDR2 SYDVKM. V shed 7 bases and J 8 bases; nucleotides not matched to a gene: 17. CDR3 residues: CASTRDSPTMGKPQHF. CDR3 sequence (DNA): TGTGCCAGCACCCGGGACAGTCCGACGATGGGCAAGCCCCAGCATTTT.

The chain links TRBV11-3 to TRBJ2-5, with 10 nucleotides matching TRBD2. CDR3 size: 15 residues. V lost 2 bases and J lost 3; bases outside the gene matches: 3. Germline V gene sequence: CDR1 SGHNT, CDR2 YENEEA. The CDR3 region is CASSLISGGEETQYF. The DNA for the CDR3 is TGTGCCAGCAGCTTAATCAGCGGGGGGGAAGAGACCCAGTACTTC. The full variable domain, its missing parts supplied by reference TRBV11-3 and TRBJ2-5, is EAGVVQSPRYKIIEKKQPVAFWCNPISGHNTLYWYLQNLGQGPELLIRYENEEAVDDSQLPKDRFSAERLKGVDSTLKIQPAELGDSAVYLCASSLISGGEETQYFGPGTRLLVL.

The chain links TRBV30 to TRBJ1-2, with D perhaps matching TRBD1 (5 bases). V was shortened by 5 bases and J by 5 bases, with 12 bases between the two germline ends. CDR1 is GTSNPN and CDR2 is SVGIG in the germline V gene (reference sequence). This CDR3 is 12 amino acids long. CDR3 sequence: CAWWRGGYGYTF. The CDR3 DNA is TGTGCCTGGTGGAGGGGAGGGTATGGCTACACCTTC.